This TCR beta chain originates from a study of yellow fever vaccine responses in identical twins. Overall study results and limits: Twins reportedly appeared to share part of their vaccine T cell response while keeping part individual.

Losses at the gene ends were 5 bases for V and 9 bases for J; bases not matched to a gene: 11. The CDR3 covers 16 residues. CDR1 and CDR2 from the germline V gene are MNHNS and SASEGT. MiXCR, run by TCRdb on the RT-PCR reads, gives a single entry per CDR3 protein. The top ten clones hold 4.8% of a sample with tens of thousands of distinct CDR3 sequences, 77% of them seen once. This clonotype was counted between two and nine times. Its antigen is not identified. The sequencing used T cells from blood (PBMCs), unsorted or a sorted subset (not recorded which), collected before or after yellow fever vaccination (not recorded which). V gene TRBV6-1 combines with J gene TRBJ2-1; TRBD1 matches at 12 bases. The receptor was isolated from a woman between 18 and 29 years old who received the yellow fever vaccine. The CDR3 DNA is TGTGCCAGCAGTACTATGGCCGGGACAGGGGGCGCTGAGCAGTTCTTC. This sequence encodes CASSTMAGTGGAEQFF.